The 20 T cell receptor beta chains in this list originate from one sample, sequenced in a study of cytomegalovirus exposure and HLA in healthy donors. In the PCR, 60 Vbeta and 13 Jbeta primers were used. Sequenced by immunoSEQ multiplex PCR; TCRdb stores in-frame clones only, minus some. The sample shows about 120,000 clones, approximately 82% of them seen only once. The sequenced sample was PBMCs. The origin of the receptors is a man between 18 and 35 years old in good health and CMV-seropositive.

This sequence joins TRBV23-1 and TRBJ2-2, with 10 bases identical to TRBD1. TRBV23-1 is an ORF, and what it does is uncertain. The CDR3 covers 17 residues. V lost 5 bases to trimming and J lost 7 bases; unmatched junction nucleotides: 13. CDR3: CASSSPPDRGLGGELFF. CDR3 nucleotide sequence: TGCGCCAGCAGTTCACCTCCCGACAGGGGGCTTGGCGGGGAGCTGTTTTTT.

V usage is TRBV28 and J usage is TRBJ1-2, with D perhaps TRBD1 (5 bases). CDR1 and CDR2 from the germline V gene are MDHEN and SYDVKM. CDR3 size: 15 residues. The V and J ends lost 6 bases and 6 bases respectively, with 20 bases between them. CDR3 sequence (DNA): TGTGCCAGCAGGACCAGCCCAGGGAGGGATGATGGCTACACCTTC. Protein sequence: CASRTSPGRDDGYTF.

This clone showed up just a few times. The CDR3 nucleotides read TGTGCCAGCAGTTTATTAGGGGCGGAGGGGGCTTTCTTT. Encoded protein: CASSLLGAEGAFF. J is TRBJ1-1 and V is TRBV28; a weak D match, TRBD1 (5 bases). The V end lost 1 base, the J end lost 11 bases, and 14 bases lay between the germline ends. Per the germline V gene, CDR1 is MDHEN and CDR2 is SYDVKM. The CDR3 consists of 13 residues.

The chain couples TRBV6-6 to TRBJ2-2; a weak D match, TRBD1 (6 bases). The CDR3 is made up of 14 amino acids. Germline V gene data show CDR1 as MNHNY and CDR2 as SVGAGI (reference sequence). Trimming pared 7 bases from V and 3 bases from J, leaving 12 bases between. The CDR3 nucleotides are TGTGCCAGCAACAATGGACAGCACACCGGGGAGCTGTTTTTT. Amino acid sequence: CASNNGQHTGELFF.

The rearrangement uses TRBV9 and TRBJ1-2; 7 nucleotides align to TRBD1. The CDR3 runs 15 residues. Trimming took 0 bases from V and 1 from J; bases not matched to a gene: 3. From germline, CDR1 is SGDLS and CDR2 YYNGEE. CDR3 sequence: CASSVGDSINYGYTF. DNA of the CDR3: TGTGCCAGCAGCGTAGGGGACAGCATTAACTATGGCTACACCTTC.

The J gene is TRBJ1-5, the V gene TRBV21-1; the DNA was not used to check the table's D call, TRBD1. TRBV21-1 is described as a pseudogene. CDR3 length: 17 residues. Here the CDR3 DNA reads TGTGCCAGCACGGGACAGGGAAATAATGATAGCAATCAGCCCCAGCATTTT. It specifies CASTGQGNNDSNQPQHF.

V usage is TRBV7-2 and J usage is TRBJ2-1; 14 bases map to TRBD2. The trim removed 1 base at V and 4 bases at J, leaving 3 bases unmatched. The CDR3 is 17 amino acids. Germline CDR1 SGHTA, CDR2 FQGNSA. This CDR3 reads CASSLVGTSGGYNEQFF. The CDR3 nucleotides read TGTGCCAGCAGCTTAGTCGGGACTAGCGGGGGATACAATGAGCAGTTCTTC.

The V call is TRBV5-5, the J call TRBJ2-5, with D maybe TRBD2 (5 bases). Germline CDR1 reads SGHKS; CDR2 reads YYEKEE (reference sequence). CDR3 length equals 16 residues. Trimming took 2 bases from V and 0 from J, leaving 14 bases between them. Here the CDR3 reads CASSFMVAGNQETQYF. In nucleotides, the CDR3 is TGTGCCAGCAGCTTTATGGTGGCGGGTAACCAAGAGACCCAGTACTTC. The whole variable domain, filled in from reference TRBV5-5 and TRBJ2-5, reads DAGVTQSPTHLIKTRGQQVTLRCSPISGHKSVSWYQQVLGQGPQFIFQYYEKEERGRGNFPDRFSARQFPNYSSELNVNALLLGDSALYLCASSFMVAGNQETQYFGPGTRLLVL.

V gene TRBV6-4 combines with J gene TRBJ2-7, with D perhaps TRBD2 (5 bases). V was shortened by 3 bases and J by 4 bases, with 13 bases between the two germline ends. CDR3 length: 14 residues. CDR1 and CDR2 (germline): MRHNA, SNTAGT. The CDR3 nucleotides are TGTGCCAGCAGTGAAGCCGGGATCAAGTACGAGCAGTACTTC. It codes for CASSEAGIKYEQYF.

The rearrangement joins TRBV6-5 to TRBJ2-7, with TRBD2 as a possible D gene (5 bases). This CDR3 has 11 amino acids. Germline CDR1 reads MNHEY; CDR2 reads SVGAGI. V lost 7 bases and J 5 bases, leaving 9 bases between the germline ends. CDR3 sequence: CASTTGDEQYF. Here the CDR3 DNA reads TGTGCCAGCACCACCGGGGACGAGCAGTACTTC.

The V call is TRBV7-3, the J call TRBJ2-1; TRBD2 aligns across 12 bases. The CDR3 extends over 15 amino acids. V dropped 4 bases and J dropped 4; count of bases not matched to a gene: 2. Germline CDR1 reads SGHTA; CDR2 reads FQGTGA. The CDR3 DNA reads TGTGCCAGCAGCTGGGGGACTAGCGGGTACAATGAGCAGTTCTTC. This encodes CASSWGTSGYNEQFF. Variable domain in full (rest from reference TRBV7-3 and TRBJ2-1): GAGVSQTPSNKVTEKGKYVELRCDPISGHTALYWYRQSLGQGPEFLIYFQGTGAADDSGLPNDRFFAVRPEGSVSTLKIQRTERGDSAVYLCASSWGTSGYNEQFFGPGTRLTVL.

The gene calls are TRBV5-1 and TRBJ1-2, with 9 bases lining up with TRBD1. The germline gives CDR1 SGHRS, CDR2 YFSETQ. V lost 4 bases, J lost 4 bases, and 8 bases stayed unmatched. The CDR3 runs 15 residues. The CDR3 coding sequence is TGCGCCAGCAGCCTAATGACAGGGGGAGGCTATGGCTACACCTTC. Translating gives CASSLMTGGGYGYTF.

This clone was seen just once. The DNA for the CDR3 is TGTGCCAGCAGTGGTTTAGACAAATCCTACGAGCAGTACTTC. Translation: CASSGLDKSYEQYF. The chain employs TRBV25-1 and TRBJ2-7; D gene ambiguous. The CDR3 has 14 residues. CDR1 is MGHDK and CDR2 is SYGVNS in the germline V gene. The V end lost 4 bases, the J end lost 1 base, and 11 bases lay between the germline ends.

The J gene is TRBJ2-5, the V gene TRBV2, with 7 positions matching TRBD1. The DNA end is a closer match to TRBJ2-7, so the J assignment may be wrong. The germline V gene has CDR1 SNHLY and CDR2 FYNNEI. The CDR3 sequence is 15 residues long. The CDR3 coding sequence is TGTGCCAGCAGTGAAGGGAGACAGGGAAAACACGAGCAGTACTTC. This sequence encodes CASSEGRQGKHEQYF.

V is TRBV27 and J is TRBJ2-7, with D hard to call. The CDR3 length is 10 residues. Germline loops: CDR1 MNHEY, CDR2 SMNVEV (reference sequence). Trimming took 4 bases from V and 5 from J, leaving 3 bases between them. In DNA, the CDR3 is TGTGCCAGCAGTTCAAACGAGCAGTACTTC. It specifies CASSSNEQYF.

The chain employs TRBV7-9 and TRBJ2-3, with D hard to call. The CDR3 runs to 13 residues. Trimming cost V 7 bases and J 2 bases, with 10 bases left between them. Germline assignment: CDR1 SEHNR and CDR2 FQNEAQ (reference sequence). The CDR3 nucleotides are TGTGCCAGCACCGAATCCTACACAGATACGCAGTATTTT. It translates to CASTESYTDTQYF.

The chain employs TRBV2 and TRBJ1-1; weak D call: TRBD1 (5 bases). Per the germline V gene, CDR1 is SNHLY and CDR2 is FYNNEI. V lost 8 bases to trimming and J lost 6 bases, with 10 bases between them. CDR3 size: 11 residues. CDR3 protein: CASGGVSEAFF. CDR3 in DNA: TGTGCCAGCGGGGGGGTGTCTGAAGCTTTCTTT.

The chain uses TRBV4-2 and TRBJ2-1; possibly TRBD2 for D (7 bases). The CDR3 extends over 16 amino acids. Trimming cost V 0 bases and J 10 bases, with 19 bases left between them. From germline, CDR1 is LGHNA and CDR2 YNFKEQ. For the CDR3, the DNA is TGTGCCAGCAGCCAAGATCCTCTCGGGGGGCAAGAGGAGCAGTTCTTC. This codes for CASSQDPLGGQEEQFF.

The chain uses TRBV29-1 and TRBJ2-7; 8 nucleotides align to TRBD2. V was pared by 0 bases and J by 6 bases, with 10 bases of the junction left unmatched. Germline CDR1 SQVTM, CDR2 ANQGSEA. The CDR3 length is 15 residues. Here the CDR3 DNA reads TGCAGCGTTGAAGACGGGGGGGATTTGTCTACCGAGCAGTACTTC. Protein: CSVEDGGDLSTEQYF.

V and J are TRBV5-1 and TRBJ1-3, with D tentatively TRBD1 (6 bases). The CDR3 is 15 amino acids. The germline V gene has CDR1 SGHRS and CDR2 YFSETQ. The germline V and J ends were trimmed by 4 bases and 1 base, with 12 bases remaining between them. The DNA of the CDR3 is TGCGCCAGCAGCCTGGAAACAGGGTCTGGAAACACCATATATTTT. It specifies CASSLETGSGNTIYF.